The 30 T cell receptor beta chains in this list originate from one sample, sequenced in a study of blood T cell repertoires in COVID-19. Repertoires were generated with immunoSEQ multiplex PCR, while TCRdb's copy carries only in-frame clones and drops some. The sample shows around 200,000 clones, 88% of them seen only once. Sequencing was carried out using peripheral blood. The receptors derive from a man aged 18 to 30 with active or convalescent COVID-19.

This clone was observed a single time. The CDR3: CASSAVAGGPGETQYF. In nucleotides, the CDR3 is TGTGCCAGCAGTGCCGTAGCGGGGGGGCCTGGAGAGACCCAGTACTTC. The chain has TRBV2 and TRBJ2-5; 11 nucleotides agree with TRBD2. This CDR3 contains 16 residues. CDR1 is SNHLY and CDR2 is FYNNEI in the germline V gene. Trimming took 4 bases from V and 4 from J; bases not matched to a gene: 8.

The chain couples TRBV10-3 to TRBJ1-2; D call uncertain. Germline CDR1 ENHRY, CDR2 SYGVKD. The ends were cut back, 7 bases at V and 2 bases at J, with 14 bases in the middle. CDR3 size: 14 residues. CDR3 region: CAIKRETDNYGYTF. In DNA, the CDR3 is TGTGCCATCAAACGAGAAACAGACAACTATGGCTACACCTTC.

The V call is TRBV3-1 (or the pseudogene TRBV3-2), the J call TRBJ1-1; D not certain. Looked up from germline, CDR1 is LGHDT and CDR2 is YNNKEL (reference sequence). The V and J ends lost 5 bases and 3 bases respectively, with 10 bases between them. CDR3 length equals 13 residues. In DNA, the CDR3 is TGTGCCAGCAGCTCCGTCGCGGACACTGAAGCTTTCTTT. Its protein product is CASSSVADTEAFF.

The rearrangement links TRBV6-6 to TRBJ1-5, with TRBD1 matching over 9 bases. The CDR3 contains 16 residues. With V trimmed by 6 bases and J by 6 bases, 12 bases remained unmatched. The germline V gene encodes CDR1 MNHNY and CDR2 SVGAGI (reference sequence). The CDR3 region has the DNA TGTGCCAGCAGGAAAAACAGGGGGCAAGGGTCTCAGCCCCAGCATTTT. Translating it yields CASRKNRGQGSQPQHF.

The chain carries TRBV6-5 and TRBJ1-3; D uncertain. The CDR3 is 14 amino acids. V lost 5 bases, J lost 0 bases, and 8 bases lay in between. CDR1 is MNHEY and CDR2 is SVGAGI in the germline V gene. CDR3: CASSPRHSGNTIYF. DNA for the CDR3: TGTGCCAGCAGTCCGCGGCACTCTGGAAACACCATATATTTT.

V and J are TRBV7-2 and TRBJ2-5; 8 nucleotides agree with TRBD1. J lost 5 bases, V lost 1 base, and 9 bases had no gene match. Looked up from germline, CDR1 is SGHTA and CDR2 is FQGNSA. The CDR3 spans 16 residues. Written as DNA, the CDR3 is TGTGCCAGCAGCTTAGTAAGGGGGCAGGGGGCGGAGACCCAGTACTTC. This codes for CASSLVRGQGAETQYF. The full variable domain, rest sourced from reference TRBV7-2 and TRBJ2-5, is GAGVSQSPSNKVTEKGKDVELRCDPISGHTALYWYRQSLGQGLEFLIYFQGNSAPDKSGLPSDRFSAERTGGSVSTLTIQRTQQEDSAVYLCASSLVRGQGAETQYFGPGTRLLVL.

The chain links TRBV18 to TRBJ2-7, with 8 bases identical to TRBD1. Germline CDR1 KGHSH, CDR2 LQKENI. The V and J ends lost 2 bases and 3 bases, in that order; junction bases with no gene match: 3. This CDR3 has 14 amino acids. In DNA, the CDR3 is TGTGCCAGCTCACCAGGACAGGGACACTACGAGCAGTACTTC. This codes for CASSPGQGHYEQYF.

This clone was detected only once. The V gene is TRBV15, the J gene TRBJ2-1; the match to TRBD2 covers 11 bases. The CDR3 runs 17 residues. V was clipped by 6 bases and J by 0 bases; unmatched bases: 7. Looked up from germline, CDR1 is LNHNV and CDR2 is YYDKDF (reference sequence). Here the CDR3 reads CATSLGLAGYSYNEQFF. CDR3 coding DNA: TGTGCCACCAGTCTAGGACTAGCGGGTTACTCCTACAATGAGCAGTTCTTC.

This chain uses TRBV6-2 or TRBV6-3 with TRBJ2-7, with TRBD2 as a possible D gene (6 bases). With 7 bases removed from V and 4 bases from J, the gap between germline ends came to 17 bases. The CDR3 length is 14 residues. CDR1 and CDR2 from the germline V gene are MNHEY and SVGEGT. CDR3: CASNPRGSPYEQYF. CDR3 DNA: TGTGCCAGCAACCCTCGGGGGTCTCCATACGAGCAGTACTTC.

The chain is built from TRBV9 and TRBJ1-2; D might be TRBD1 (6 bases). V lost 7 bases and J 1 base, leaving 8 bases between the germline ends. The CDR3 runs to 12 residues. Germline V gene sequence: CDR1 SGDLS, CDR2 YYNGEE. CDR3 sequence reads: CASGQRNYGYTF. As DNA, the CDR3 is TGTGCCAGCGGACAGCGTAACTATGGCTACACCTTC.

The chain is built from TRBV2 and TRBJ1-2; no reliable D call. The V and J ends lost 6 bases and 8 bases respectively, with 16 bases between them. Germline V gene lookup returns CDR1 SNHLY and CDR2 FYNNEI. CDR3 length: 13 amino acids. The CDR3 bases are TGTGCCAGCAGAAGAGATTCAGGCTACGGCTACACCTTC. Its translation: CASRRDSGYGYTF.

The chain links TRBV5-5 to TRBJ2-7, with D perhaps matching TRBD1 (5 bases). Germline V gives CDR1 SGHKS, CDR2 YYEKEE (reference sequence). The CDR3 loop spans 14 amino acids. V lost 0 bases to trimming and J lost 7 bases, with 14 bases between them. The CDR3 nucleotides are TGTGCCAGCAGCTTGGAACCAGGGATGGGAGAGCAGTACTTC. Its translation: CASSLEPGMGEQYF.

The chain recombines TRBV30 with TRBJ1-5; 8 bases align to TRBD1. The CDR3 loop spans 14 amino acids. Germline assignment: CDR1 GTSNPN and CDR2 SVGIG (reference sequence). J lost 2 bases, V lost 4 bases, and 4 bases had no gene match. For the CDR3, the DNA is TGTGCCTGGACGGACAGGGTGGGCAATCAGCCCCAGCATTTT. Its protein is CAWTDRVGNQPQHF.

In its sample, this clone was seen once. The V gene is TRBV9, the J gene TRBJ2-1; 9 positions agree with TRBD1. V trimming: 0 bases; J trimming: 9 bases; junction bases outside the gene matches: 13. This CDR3 is built from 17 residues. Germline V gene sequence: CDR1 SGDLS, CDR2 YYNGEE. CDR3 nucleotides: TGTGCCAGCAGCGTAGCCCCAGTGGGACAGGGAAACATTGAGCAGTTCTTC. Residues: CASSVAPVGQGNIEQFF.

The gene calls are TRBV4-2 and TRBJ1-4; TRBD1 is a possible D gene (6 bases). The CDR3 sequence is 14 residues long. In germline, CDR1 is LGHNA, CDR2 YNFKEQ. V lost 1 base and J 6 bases, leaving 9 bases between the germline ends. CDR3 coding DNA: TGTGCCAGCAGCCAAGGTTCAGGGGATGAAAAACTGTTTTTT. Residues: CASSQGSGDEKLFF.

This clone was counted a few times. V is TRBV12-5 and J is TRBJ1-1; perhaps TRBD1 as D (5 bases). This CDR3 spans 14 amino acids. From germline, CDR1 is LGHNT and CDR2 FRNRAP. Between the trimmed V and J ends, which lost 7 bases and 1 base, there was a span of 13 bases. The CDR3, as DNA: TGTGCTAGTGCTCCCGACAGCTCGAACACTGAAGCTTTCTTT. Protein: CASAPDSSNTEAFF.

The chain recombines TRBV5-4 with TRBJ2-1, with TRBD2 as a possible D gene (6 bases). The CDR3 totals 15 residues. Germline assignment: CDR1 SGHNT and CDR2 YYREEE (reference sequence). Deletions cut 2 bases from V and 6 bases from J, with 15 bases between. The CDR3 is CASSFAPGLRNEQFF. DNA for the CDR3: TGTGCCAGCAGCTTTGCTCCGGGACTCCGCAATGAGCAGTTCTTC.

The chain joins TRBV19 to TRBJ1-6, with D possibly matching TRBD1 (5 bases). Per germline, CDR1 LNHDA and CDR2 SQIVND (reference sequence). The V end was cut by 2 bases, the J end by 5 bases, with 7 bases between. The CDR3 totals 14 residues. The CDR3 protein is CASSIRGHNSPLHF. Written as DNA, the CDR3 is TGTGCCAGTAGTATAAGGGGTCATAATTCACCCCTCCACTTT. The variable domain in full, completed from reference TRBV19 and TRBJ1-6, reads DGGITQSPKYLFRKEGQNVTLSCEQNLNHDAMYWYRQDPGQGLRLIYYSQIVNDFQKGDIAEGYSVSREKKESFPLTVTSAQKNPTAFYLCASSIRGHNSPLHFGNGTRLTVT.

The chain couples TRBV6-5 to TRBJ1-1, with 9 bases matching TRBD1. CDR1 is MNHEY and CDR2 is SVGAGI in the germline V gene. The V gene end was trimmed by 4 bases and the J gene end by 6 bases; junction bases not matched to a gene: 9. This CDR3 contains 15 residues. Written as DNA, the CDR3 is TGTGCCAGCAGTTCCCCTGACAGGGGGTGGCCTGAAGCTTTCTTT. As protein: CASSSPDRGWPEAFF.

The V call is TRBV13, the J call TRBJ1-3, with 11 bases that match TRBD1. Germline V gene sequence: CDR1 PRHDT, CDR2 FYEKMQ (reference sequence). The trim removed 5 bases at V and 2 bases at J, leaving 2 bases unmatched. The CDR3 extends over 15 amino acids. This chain's CDR3 is CASSPGQGAGNTIYF. CDR3 coding DNA: TGTGCCAGCAGCCCGGGACAGGGGGCTGGAAACACCATATATTTT.

The chain uses TRBV19 and TRBJ1-6; D might be TRBD1 (5 bases). The germline V gene encodes CDR1 LNHDA and CDR2 SQIVND (reference sequence). The CDR3 consists of 18 residues. Trimming cost V 3 bases and J 1 base, with 16 bases left between them. The CDR3: CASSIQAGGGSYNSPLHF. As DNA, the CDR3 is TGTGCCAGTAGTATTCAAGCTGGGGGGGGATCCTATAATTCACCCCTCCACTTT.

This clone was picked up a small number of times. V gene TRBV7-8 combines with J gene TRBJ1-1; TRBD1 matches 7 bases. The CDR3 covers 14 residues. Germline values: CDR1 SGHVS, CDR2 FQNEAQ. With V trimmed by 0 bases and J by 9 bases, 7 bases remained unmatched. The CDR3 DNA is TGTGCCAGCAGCTTAGCGGGACAGACCAACAAAGCTTTCTTT. Translated: CASSLAGQTNKAFF.

The rearrangement links TRBV4-3 to TRBJ2-7; 8 bases agree with TRBD2. Germline V lookup: CDR1 LGHNA, CDR2 YSLEER. V shed 0 bases, J shed 7 bases, and the junction held 8 bases outside the gene matches. CDR3 size: 15 residues. CDR3 DNA sequence: TGCGCCAGCAGCCAAGACCCGGGAGGGGAGCGGGAGCAGTACTTC. Protein product: CASSQDPGGEREQYF.

A few counts support this clone. The chain carries TRBV28 and TRBJ2-7; TRBD1 aligns across 12 bases. Looked up from germline, CDR1 is MDHEN and CDR2 is SYDVKM. V was clipped by 4 bases and J by 4 bases; unmatched bases: 8. This CDR3 is 16 amino acids long. CDR3 in DNA: TGTGCCAGCAGTTCAAGCACGGGACAGGGGGCTTACGAGCAGTACTTC. This sequence encodes CASSSSTGQGAYEQYF. Full variable domain (missing parts from reference TRBV28 and TRBJ2-7): DVKVTQSSRYLVKRTGEKVFLECVQDMDHENMFWYRQDPGLGLRLIYFSYDVKMKEKGDIPEGYSVSREKKERFSLILESASTNQTSMYLCASSSSTGQGAYEQYFGPGTRLTVT.

The rearrangement uses TRBV4-3 and TRBJ2-1; TRBD1 matches at 9 bases. Germline trimming cut 0 bases from V and 14 bases from J; bases unmatched to any gene: 5. The CDR3 runs 13 residues. Germline V gene data show CDR1 as LGHNA and CDR2 as YSLEER. This chain's CDR3 is CASSQDRGQGKFF. The DNA for the CDR3 is TGCGCCAGCAGCCAAGATCGTGGACAGGGGAAGTTCTTC.

The CDR3 is CASSRTSMGLETQYF. The CDR3, as DNA: TGCGCCAGCAGCCGGACATCAATGGGGCTAGAGACCCAGTACTTC. The V and J genes are TRBV5-1 and TRBJ2-5, with D possibly matching TRBD1 (5 bases). The CDR3 covers 15 residues. Between the trimmed V and J ends, which lost 4 bases and 4 bases, there was a span of 17 bases. CDR1 is SGHRS and CDR2 is YFSETQ in the germline V gene.

The chain recombines TRBV6-5 with TRBJ1-2; D is possibly TRBD1 (6 bases). Trimming left V 6 bases short and J 4 bases short, with 12 bases between. Germline CDR1 is MNHEY and CDR2 is SVGAGI. The CDR3 consists of 13 residues. The CDR3 sequence is CASSNRASYGYTF. For the CDR3, the DNA is TGTGCCAGCAGCAACAGGGCCAGCTATGGCTACACCTTC.

V usage is TRBV25-1 and J usage is TRBJ2-1; 8 bases line up with TRBD2. The junction had 6 bases not matched to a gene; V was cut back by 4 bases and J by 4 bases. The CDR3 is 15 residues long. Germline CDR1 is MGHDK and CDR2 is SYGVNS. The chain's CDR3 is CASSGTSGLYNEQFF. CDR3 in DNA: TGTGCCAGCAGTGGCACTAGCGGACTGTACAATGAGCAGTTCTTC.

This rearrangement joins TRBV25-1 to TRBJ1-2; TRBD1 matches 10 bases. V lost 3 bases to trimming and J lost 2 bases; unmatched junction nucleotides: 12. The CDR3 runs 18 residues. CDR1 and CDR2 from the germline V gene are MGHDK and SYGVNS. The CDR3 region has the DNA TGTGCCAGCAGTGACCCGAGGACAGGGGGACTAGGGAACTATGGCTACACCTTC. Protein sequence: CASSDPRTGGLGNYGYTF.

In DNA form, the CDR3 reads TGTGCCAGCAGTCGACAGGGAGGCTCCTACGAGCAGTACTTC. It translates to CASSRQGGSYEQYF. The rearrangement links TRBV2 to TRBJ2-7; possible D gene TRBD1, 7 bases. Looked up from germline, CDR1 is SNHLY and CDR2 is FYNNEI. The CDR3 is 14 residues long. V was shortened by 5 bases and J by 0 bases, with 11 bases between the two germline ends.